This T cell receptor (beta chain) emerged from a study of shared clonotypes between healthy human individuals (TCRdb year 2020). Background for the entire study: A few men and two women, aged 18 to 49 years, made up the cohort. To estimate repertoire size and how much clonotypes are shared between individuals, the study performed deep sequencing of blood TCR repertoires from about 5 healthy adults. Per donor, leukapheresis produced somewhere between about 0.94 and 10 billion PBMCs. Different laboratories and diverse techniques were used to prepare libraries and sequence TCR repertoires, to increase sequencing depth and limit assay-specific biases. The paper's findings and limits, for the study overall: Because the study included a small number of donors, the genetic and exposure-history diversity represented was limited. Pairwise subsampling indicated that sequencing depth was expected to affect the degree of clonotype sharing among donors. Sampling was restricted to blood, and TCR repertoires in tissues likely differ from the TCR repertoires found in blood.

Using the deep immunoSEQ assay, TCR CDR3 regions were amplified from genomic DNA by multiplex PCR. Extracted genomic DNA from each cell subset was distributed evenly across all wells of several immunoSEQ 96-well plates, and each plate was treated as a replicate. For unsorted PBMC, around 290 ng of genomic DNA, equivalent to around 30,000 T cell genomes, went into each replicate PCR. Unsorted PBMC genomic DNA was sequenced across ten immunoSEQ deep assay plates. Purified libraries were measured with a Qubit 3.0 fluorometer, size-checked on a Bioanalyzer 2100, and measured again with the KAPA Library Quantification kit. A separate single-read 150-cycle Illumina NextSeq 550 flow cell was used to sequence each immunoSEQ 96-well plate. Regarding the original processing steps: Because only junctional sequences without quality scores were contained in the immunoSEQ output, filtering matching that applied to full-length reads could not be performed. Sequences were annotated with PyIR, a Python wrapper for IgBLAST v1.9, using IMGT germline references to assign V/J genes and CDR3. Any read was removed if the V/J assignment was weak (E-value above 1e-6), the CDR3 was missing, or the read contained stop codons, out-of-frame junctions, or ambiguous translated residues. V3J clonotypes were defined by identical inferred V gene, J gene, and CDR3 amino acid sequence. The percentage overlap between two repertoires was calculated by dividing the number of shared unique clonotypes by the size of the smaller repertoire. Repertoire richness was assessed with RTK rarefaction, the Chao1 estimator, and Recon v2.1 estimates of unobserved clonotypes. TCRdb limited this immuneACCESS table to in-frame rearrangements with V and J called. A share of clones is missing; checked studies link under half to unresolved V genes, and the rest is unexplained. The V and J calls and clone size were taken over from that table, and D and trimming were inferred from the DNA. The sample table shows fewer than 600,000 clones, and 79% are seen once. The ten largest clonotypes hold 13% of the sample.

Healthy HIV-negative adults with no recently reported acute infections or vaccinations were included as donors. All donors were Caucasian adults living in Nashville, Tennessee, USA. For unsorted samples, 75 million to 90 million PBMCs were counted and genomic DNA was extracted with the QIAamp DNA Blood Mini kit. Blood was collected by leukapheresis, and PBMCs were isolated by Ficoll-Histopaque density gradient centrifugation and then cryopreserved in liquid nitrogen vapor phase. On this clone: Its antigen remains unidentified. No qualities accompany the bases; no much larger clone lies one base away.

Sequenced: PBMCs. This clonotype was obtained from a woman aged 40 to 49 in good health. Some clones in this sample may be carry-over from other donors' samples.

Here is the DNA: TGTGCCAGCAGACCCCCCGTGGAGACCCAGTACTTC. This is translated as CASRPPVETQYF. This sequence uses TRBV6-1 and TRBJ2-5; no D gene can be assigned with confidence. The V end loses 6 bases and the J end loses 5 bases, and a stretch of 10 bases separates them. In the germline V gene, CDR1 corresponds to MNHNS and CDR2 to SASEGT. There are 12 amino acids in the CDR3, from cysteine to phenylalanine inclusive. The read is trimmed to its CDR3 DNA, 36 bases read in frame from base 1.